This T cell receptor (beta chain) was documented in a study of blood T cell repertoires in COVID-19. At the level of the study: PBMCs, B-cell-depleted T cells, or T cells provided the cDNA or gDNA that made up the material.

How the authors handled the data: Researchers report that nucleated cell counts were estimated from reference gene primer amplification. TCRdb's table, derived via immunoSEQ multiplex PCR, lists solely in-frame clones and lacks some. V, J and clone size are those of that table, while D and trimming were read from the DNA. The sample lists about 210,000 clones, 88% occurring once. The germline CDR1 and CDR2 sequences are GTSNPN and SVGIG (reference sequence). CDR3 length: 13 residues. V lost 7 bases to trimming and J lost 2 bases; unmatched junction nucleotides: 4. This receptor was obtained from a man aged 18 to 35 with active or convalescent COVID-19. Sequencing was carried out using peripheral blood. This rearrangement joins TRBV30 to TRBJ2-3; the match to TRBD2 covers 9 bases. CDR3 nucleotide sequence: TGTGCCTTATCTAGCGGGGTCACAGATACGCAGTATTTT. Translating it yields CALSSGVTDTQYF.